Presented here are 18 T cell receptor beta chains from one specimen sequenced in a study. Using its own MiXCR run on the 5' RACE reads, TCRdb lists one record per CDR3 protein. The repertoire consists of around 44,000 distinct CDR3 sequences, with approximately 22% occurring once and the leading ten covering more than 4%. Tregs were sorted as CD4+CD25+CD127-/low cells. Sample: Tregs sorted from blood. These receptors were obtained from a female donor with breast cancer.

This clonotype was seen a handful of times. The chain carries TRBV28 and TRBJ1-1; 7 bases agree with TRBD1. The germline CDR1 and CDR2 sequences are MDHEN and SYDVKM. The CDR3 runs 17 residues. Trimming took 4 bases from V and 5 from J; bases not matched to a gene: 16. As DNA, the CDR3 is TGTGCCAGCAGTTATCTCGATTTCACAGGGGAGTGGACTGAAGCTTTCTTT. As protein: CASSYLDFTGEWTEAFF.

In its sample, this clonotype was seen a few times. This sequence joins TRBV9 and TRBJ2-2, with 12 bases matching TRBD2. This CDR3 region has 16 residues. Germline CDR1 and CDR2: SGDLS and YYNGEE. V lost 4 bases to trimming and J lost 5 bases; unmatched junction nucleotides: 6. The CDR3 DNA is TGTGCCAGCAGCTTGACTAGCGGGAGTTATACCGGGGAGCTGTTTTTT. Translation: CASSLTSGSYTGELFF. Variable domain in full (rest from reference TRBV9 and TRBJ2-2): DSGVTQTPKHLITATGQRVTLRCSPRSGDLSVYWYQQSLDQGLQFLIQYYNGEERAKGNILERFSAQQFPDLHSELNLSSLELGDSALYFCASSLTSGSYTGELFFGEGSRLTVL.

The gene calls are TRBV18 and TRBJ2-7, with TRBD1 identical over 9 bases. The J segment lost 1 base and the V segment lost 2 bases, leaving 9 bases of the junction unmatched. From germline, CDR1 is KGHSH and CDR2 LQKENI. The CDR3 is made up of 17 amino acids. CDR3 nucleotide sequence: TGTGCCAGCTCACCAGCGTCCGGACAGGGGAGTTCCTACGAGCAGTACTTC. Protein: CASSPASGQGSSYEQYF.

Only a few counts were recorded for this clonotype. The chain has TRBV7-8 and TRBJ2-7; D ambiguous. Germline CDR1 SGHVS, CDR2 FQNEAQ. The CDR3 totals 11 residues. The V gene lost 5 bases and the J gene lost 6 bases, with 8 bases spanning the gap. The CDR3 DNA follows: TGTGCCAGCAGCCGGATGGGCGAGCAGTACTTC. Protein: CASSRMGEQYF.

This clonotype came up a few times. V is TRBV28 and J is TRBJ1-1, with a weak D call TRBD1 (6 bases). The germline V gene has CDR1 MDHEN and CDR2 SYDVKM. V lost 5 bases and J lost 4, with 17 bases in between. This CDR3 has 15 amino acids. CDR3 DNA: TGTGCCAGCAGTACCTCGGGGGCAGGGACCACTGAAGCTTTCTTT. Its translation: CASSTSGAGTTEAFF.

The CDR3 DNA follows: TGTGCCAGCAGCGATAGGGGGAATGAGCAGTTCTTC. Translating it yields CASSDRGNEQFF. V is TRBV7-9 and J is TRBJ2-1; tentative D call: TRBD1 (6 bases). Germline loops: CDR1 SEHNR, CDR2 FQNEAQ (reference sequence). This CDR3 has 12 amino acids. V was trimmed by 5 bases and J by 7 bases, leaving 9 bases between them.

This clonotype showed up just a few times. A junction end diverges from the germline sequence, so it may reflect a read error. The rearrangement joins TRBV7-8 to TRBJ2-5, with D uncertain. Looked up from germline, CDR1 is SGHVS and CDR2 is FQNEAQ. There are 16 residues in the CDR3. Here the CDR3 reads CTSSSTSGGTKETQYF. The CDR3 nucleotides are TGTACCAGCAGCTCCACGTCTGGCGGTACTAAAGAGACCCAGTACTTC. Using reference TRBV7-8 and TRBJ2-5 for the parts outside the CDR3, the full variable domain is GAGVSQSPRYKVAKRGQDVALRCDPISGHVSLFWYQQALGQGPEFLTYFQNEAQLDKSGLPSDRFFAERPEGSVSTLKIQRTQQEDSAVYLCTSSSTSGGTKETQYFGPGTRLLVL.

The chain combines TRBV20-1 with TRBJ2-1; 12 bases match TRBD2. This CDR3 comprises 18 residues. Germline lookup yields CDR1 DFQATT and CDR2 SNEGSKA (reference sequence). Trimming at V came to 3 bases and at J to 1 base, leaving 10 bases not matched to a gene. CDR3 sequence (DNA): TGCAGTGCTAGCCGGCTAGCGGGAGGGCGAACTTCCTACAATGAGCAGTTCTTC. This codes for CSASRLAGGRTSYNEQFF.

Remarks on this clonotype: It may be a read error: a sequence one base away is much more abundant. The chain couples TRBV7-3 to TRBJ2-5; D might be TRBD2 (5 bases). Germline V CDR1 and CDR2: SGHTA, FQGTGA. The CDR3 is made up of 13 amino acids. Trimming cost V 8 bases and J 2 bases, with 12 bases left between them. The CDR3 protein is CASGPGIQETQYF. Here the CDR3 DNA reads TGTGCCAGCGGCCCGGGGATTCAAGAGACCCAGTACTTC.

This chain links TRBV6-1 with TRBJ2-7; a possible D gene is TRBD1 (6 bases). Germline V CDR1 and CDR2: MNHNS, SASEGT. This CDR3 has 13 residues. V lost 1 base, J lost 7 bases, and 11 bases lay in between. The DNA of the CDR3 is TGTGCCAGCAGTGAAGGTTGGGGGCAAGAGCAGTACTTC. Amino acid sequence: CASSEGWGQEQYF.

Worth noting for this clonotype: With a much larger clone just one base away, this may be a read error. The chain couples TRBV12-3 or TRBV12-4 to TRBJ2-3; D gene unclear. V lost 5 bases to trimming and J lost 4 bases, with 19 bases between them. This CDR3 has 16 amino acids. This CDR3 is CASSPQRRASADTQYF. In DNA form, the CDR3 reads TGTGCCAGCAGTCCCCAACGACGAGCGAGCGCAGATACGCAGTATTTT.

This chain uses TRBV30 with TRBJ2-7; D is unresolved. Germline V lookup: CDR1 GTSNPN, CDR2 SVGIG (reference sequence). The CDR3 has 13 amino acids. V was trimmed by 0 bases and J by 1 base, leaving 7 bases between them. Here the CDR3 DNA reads TGTGCCTGGAGTGTTGGGCAGTCCTACGAGCAGTACTTC. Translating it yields CAWSVGQSYEQYF. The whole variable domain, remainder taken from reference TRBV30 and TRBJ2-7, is SQTIHQWPATLVQPVGSPLSLECTVEGTSNPNLYWYRQAAGRGLQLLFYSVGIGQISSEVPQNLSASRPQDRQFILSSKKLLLSDSGFYLCAWSVGQSYEQYFGPGTRLTVT.

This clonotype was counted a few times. Here the CDR3 reads CASSLPATETQYF. The CDR3 nucleotides are TGTGCCAGCAGTTTACCAGCGACGGAGACCCAGTACTTC. The chain uses TRBV28 and TRBJ2-5; D gene unclear. The CDR3 length is 13 residues. The germline V gene encodes CDR1 MDHEN and CDR2 SYDVKM. V lost 2 bases and J lost 5, with 9 bases in between.

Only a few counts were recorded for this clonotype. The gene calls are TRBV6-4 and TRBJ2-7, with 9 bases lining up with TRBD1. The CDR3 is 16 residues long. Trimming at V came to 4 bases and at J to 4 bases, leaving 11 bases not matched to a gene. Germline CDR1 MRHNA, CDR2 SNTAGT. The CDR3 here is CASSGDRESREYEQYF. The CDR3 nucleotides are TGTGCCAGCAGTGGGGACAGGGAATCAAGGGAATACGAGCAGTACTTC.

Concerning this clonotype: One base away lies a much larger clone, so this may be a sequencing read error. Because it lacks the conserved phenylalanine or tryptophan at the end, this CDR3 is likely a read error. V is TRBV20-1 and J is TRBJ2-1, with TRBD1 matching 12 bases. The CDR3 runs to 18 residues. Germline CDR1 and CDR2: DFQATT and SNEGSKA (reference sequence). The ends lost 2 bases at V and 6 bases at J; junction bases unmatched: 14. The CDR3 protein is CSARWWGTGGADGNEQFS. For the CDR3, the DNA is TGCAGTGCTAGATGGTGGGGGACAGGGGGCGCAGACGGCAATGAGCAGTTCTCC.

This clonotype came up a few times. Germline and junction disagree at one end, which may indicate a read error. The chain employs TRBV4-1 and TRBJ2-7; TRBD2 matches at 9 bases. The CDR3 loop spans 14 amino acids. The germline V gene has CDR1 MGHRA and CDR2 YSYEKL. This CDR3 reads CASSQAGGLYEQYF. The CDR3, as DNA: TGCGCCAGCAGTCAAGCGGGGGGCCTCTACGAGCAGTACTTC.

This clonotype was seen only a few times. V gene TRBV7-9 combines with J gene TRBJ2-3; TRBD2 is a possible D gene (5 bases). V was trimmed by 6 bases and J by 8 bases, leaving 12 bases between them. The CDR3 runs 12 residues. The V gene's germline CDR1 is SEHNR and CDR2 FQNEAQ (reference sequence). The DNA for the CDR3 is TGTGCCAGCAGTCTCCCCCGGGGTACGCAGTATTTT. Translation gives CASSLPRGTQYF.

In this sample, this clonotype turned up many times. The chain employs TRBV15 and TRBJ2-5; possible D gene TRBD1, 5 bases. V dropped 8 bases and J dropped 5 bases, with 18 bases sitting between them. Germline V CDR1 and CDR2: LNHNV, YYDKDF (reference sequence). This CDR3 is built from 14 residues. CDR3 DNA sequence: TGTGCCACCGCCGGAGACAGTCTGTGGGAGACCCAGTACTTC. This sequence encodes CATAGDSLWETQYF.